The 17 T cell receptor beta chains listed next were all sequenced from one sample in a study of Ad26.COV2.S vaccination and SARS-CoV-2 variants. This sample's treatment: roughly 20 received Ad26.COV2.S at low or high dose, single or two shots; five or six received placebo; per-sample allocation not given. Sampling was performed 63 days after the first vaccine or placebo injection. The data were produced by immunoSEQ multiplex PCR, yet TCRdb's version contains in-frame clones alone and is incomplete. Among roughly 270,000 clones listed, about 87% were seen once. The sample here was peripheral blood, taken in a trial of Ad26.COV2.S vaccine versus placebo. All receptors come from a person between 18 and 65 years old who received the Ad26.COV2.S COVID-19 vaccine or a placebo.

V usage is TRBV10-3 and J usage is TRBJ2-7; D is perhaps TRBD1 or TRBD2 (7 bases each). The V end lost 7 bases, the J end lost 3 bases, and 16 bases lay between the germline ends. The CDR3 extends over 14 amino acids. The V gene's germline CDR1 is ENHRY and CDR2 SYGVKD. CDR3 DNA sequence: TGTGCCATCAATAAACAGGGGAGGGACTACGAGCAGTACTTC. This sequence encodes CAINKQGRDYEQYF.

V usage is TRBV3-1 (or the pseudogene TRBV3-2) and J usage is TRBJ2-1; perhaps TRBD1 as D (6 bases). The CDR3 is 11 residues long. With 4 bases removed from V and 10 bases from J, the gap between germline ends came to 8 bases. CDR1 LGHDT and CDR2 YNNKEL come from the germline V gene (reference sequence). The CDR3 loop is CASSRGQEQFF. In DNA, the CDR3 is TGTGCCAGCAGCCGGGGACAAGAGCAGTTCTTC.

The gene calls are TRBV30 and TRBJ2-2; 10 nucleotides align to TRBD2. V lost 3 bases to trimming and J lost 7 bases; unmatched junction nucleotides: 5. The germline V gene has CDR1 GTSNPN and CDR2 SVGIG (reference sequence). The CDR3 covers 14 residues. The CDR3 DNA reads TGTGCCTGGAGCGCTAGCGGGAGTCTCGGGGAGCTGTTTTTT. As protein: CAWSASGSLGELFF.

Only one count was recorded for this clone. The V and J genes are TRBV18 and TRBJ2-5; possibly TRBD1 or TRBD2 for D (7 bases each). The ends were cut back, 1 base at V and 5 bases at J, with 20 bases in the middle. Germline CDR1 and CDR2: KGHSH and LQKENI. The CDR3 is made up of 17 amino acids. In DNA, the CDR3 is TGTGCCAGCTCACCACTTCCCCCAACAGGGGAGGGGGAGACCCAGTACTTC. Translation gives CASSPLPPTGEGETQYF.

The rearrangement uses TRBV6-5 and TRBJ2-2; the match to TRBD1 covers 8 bases. V trimming: 0 bases; J trimming: 7 bases; junction bases outside the gene matches: 4. The CDR3 loop spans 15 amino acids. Germline V lookup: CDR1 MNHEY, CDR2 SVGAGI. The CDR3 is CASSYSQGVGGELFF. For the CDR3, the DNA is TGTGCCAGCAGTTACTCACAGGGGGTTGGCGGGGAGCTGTTTTTT.

The CDR3 here is CASSLDGTSGSWETQYF. The CDR3 DNA follows: TGTGCCAGCAGCTTAGATGGGACTAGCGGGAGTTGGGAGACCCAGTACTTC. The V call is TRBV7-9, the J call TRBJ2-5, with 14 bases matching TRBD2. Per the germline V gene, CDR1 is SEHNR and CDR2 is FQNEAQ (reference sequence). The CDR3 totals 17 residues. V shed 1 base and J 5 bases; nucleotides not matched to a gene: 6.

This chain links TRBV5-6 with TRBJ1-1; tentatively, D is TRBD1 (5 bases). CDR3 length equals 16 residues. With 1 base removed from V and 1 base from J, the gap between germline ends came to 14 bases. Germline CDR1 reads SGHDT; CDR2 reads YYEEEE. As DNA, the CDR3 is TGTGCCAGCAGCTTGAATGGACAATCGTGGAACACTGAAGCTTTCTTT. As protein: CASSLNGQSWNTEAFF.

The chain carries TRBV5-1 and TRBJ1-1; no reliable D call. From germline, CDR1 is SGHRS and CDR2 YFSETQ. V dropped 1 base and J dropped 0 bases, with 13 bases sitting between them. The CDR3 is 16 amino acids. The DNA of the CDR3 is TGCGCCAGCAGCTTGTCCCGGTCTGGCATGAACACTGAAGCTTTCTTT. It encodes CASSLSRSGMNTEAFF.

For the CDR3, the DNA is TGTGCCAGCAGCGCCACAGGGGGCTTTAGCACAGATACGCAGTATTTT. Its translation: CASSATGGFSTDTQYF. The chain is built from TRBV7-2 and TRBJ2-3, with 9 bases identical to TRBD1. After removal of 5 bases from V and 0 bases from J, the junction contained 6 bases not matched to a gene. The CDR3 covers 16 residues. Germline-derived CDR1 and CDR2 are SGHTA and FQGNSA.

J is TRBJ2-5 and V is TRBV12-3 or TRBV12-4; 9 bases match TRBD1. V lost 9 bases to trimming and J lost 4 bases; unmatched junction nucleotides: 6. The CDR3 contains 13 residues. DNA of the CDR3: TGTGCCAGTCTACAGGGGGCGAGAGAGACCCAGTACTTC. This encodes CASLQGARETQYF.

The V call is TRBV7-8, the J call TRBJ2-5; 9 bases map to TRBD2. The germline gives CDR1 SGHVS, CDR2 FQNEAQ. The CDR3 runs to 14 residues. J gave up 4 bases and V 5 bases, and 5 bases lay outside the gene matches. The CDR3 DNA follows: TGTGCCAGCAGCGACGGGACTAGCAGAGAGACCCAGTACTTC. This gives the protein CASSDGTSRETQYF.

CDR3 DNA: TGTGCCAGCAGATCCCCGGGACAGGCCCTTCGCTACACCTTC. Its translation is CASRSPGQALRYTF. The genes are TRBV6-1 and TRBJ1-2; 8 bases match TRBD1. The J segment lost 9 bases and the V segment lost 6 bases, leaving 12 bases of the junction unmatched. CDR1 and CDR2 from the germline V gene are MNHNS and SASEGT. The CDR3 has 14 amino acids.

The V call is TRBV18, the J call TRBJ2-4; 8 bases map to TRBD2. The CDR3 contains 19 residues. The J segment lost 1 base and the V segment lost 2 bases, leaving 13 bases of the junction unmatched. CDR1 and CDR2 from the germline V gene are KGHSH and LQKENI. The CDR3 DNA is TGTGCCAGCTCACCAATTACATCGTTTGGCGGGGGGGCCAAAAACATTCAGTACTTC. Residues: CASSPITSFGGGAKNIQYF.

Here the CDR3 DNA reads TGTGCCAGCAGTTCGGGAGGAACCTTCACGTCTAGCACAGATACGCAGTATTTT. Translation: CASSSGGTFTSSTDTQYF. This chain links TRBV28 with TRBJ2-3, with 7 positions matching TRBD2. The junction had 13 bases not matched to a gene; V was cut back by 4 bases and J by 0 bases. CDR3 length equals 18 residues. Germline V gene lookup returns CDR1 MDHEN and CDR2 SYDVKM. The variable domain in full, with the rest retrieved from reference TRBV28 and TRBJ2-3, is DVKVTQSSRYLVKRTGEKVFLECVQDMDHENMFWYRQDPGLGLRLIYFSYDVKMKEKGDIPEGYSVSREKKERFSLILESASTNQTSMYLCASSSGGTFTSSTDTQYFGPGTRLTVL.

The chain has TRBV5-6 and TRBJ1-2, with D hard to call. V was cut by 1 base and J by 0 bases, with 7 bases left in between. There are 14 residues in the CDR3. Germline V gene data show CDR1 as SGHDT and CDR2 as YYEEEE. Written as DNA, the CDR3 is TGTGCCAGCAGCTTGTTATCAGCTAACTATGGCTACACCTTC. It specifies CASSLLSANYGYTF.

The chain links TRBV5-1 to TRBJ2-5; no definite D call. Germline values: CDR1 SGHRS, CDR2 YFSETQ. The CDR3 is 13 amino acids. V gave up 1 base and J gave up 0 bases, with 4 bases separating them. CDR3 nucleotide sequence: TGCGCCAGCAGCTTGACGTACCAAGAGACCCAGTACTTC. As protein: CASSLTYQETQYF.

This chain links TRBV12-3 or TRBV12-4 with TRBJ2-7; no firm D call. Trimming cost V 5 bases and J 5 bases, with 7 bases left between them. This CDR3 is built from 11 residues. The CDR3 is CASSGRHEQYF. CDR3 nucleotides: TGTGCCAGCAGTGGAAGGCACGAGCAGTACTTC.